This TCR beta chain came from a study of T cells in localized non-small cell lung cancer. This clone ranks as medium-sized. Its antigen remains unidentified. Study-wide findings and caveats: Maximal T cell clonality occurred in uninvolved adjacent lung, with tumor ranking below it. Longer overall survival was associated with a higher density of T cells in the blood. Owing to sequencing of a solitary tumor region, heterogeneity cannot be discounted.

The method was immunoSEQ multiplex PCR; TCRdb's version includes in-frame clones alone and lacks a portion of them. The table lists some 4,000 clones, 20% to 30% of them singletons. Sequencing used lung tumor tissue, obtained before any cancer treatment. This sequence was found in a man aged 35 to 69 with stage II lung adenocarcinoma.

This CDR3 reads CASSSGTSGGHTDTQYF. The CDR3 coding sequence is TGTGCCAGCAGCTCCGGGACTAGCGGGGGCCATACAGATACGCAGTATTTT. The V and J genes are TRBV11-3 and TRBJ2-3; 14 bases map to TRBD2. The CDR3 runs to 17 residues. V lost 4 bases, J lost 3 bases, and 6 bases stayed unmatched. From germline, CDR1 is SGHNT and CDR2 YENEEA. The complete variable domain, with remaining parts taken from reference TRBV11-3 and TRBJ2-3, reads EAGVVQSPRYKIIEKKQPVAFWCNPISGHNTLYWYLQNLGQGPELLIRYENEEAVDDSQLPKDRFSAERLKGVDSTLKIQPAELGDSAVYLCASSSGTSGGHTDTQYFGPGTRLTVL.